A selection of T cell receptor beta chains follows, all from one sample in a study of Graves' ophthalmopathy and Graves' hyperthyroidism. TCRdb reanalysed the multiplex PCR reads using MiXCR and keeps one entry per CDR3 protein. Here the sample spans about 14,000 distinct CDR3 sequences, 50% being singletons. What was sequenced was peripheral blood. These receptors were obtained from a woman in her 30s with Graves' ophthalmopathy. Both conserved end residues are part of each CDR3. The D gene is left open where the match is weak. Expanded clones are given a class, and other clones once, few, many or no size at all.

TRBV30	NA	NA	TRBJ1-4	TGTGCCTTAGGGGGGAATGGGGAAAAACTGTTTTTT	CALGGNGEKLFF
TRBV20-1	few	TRBD1	TRBJ2-7	TGCAGTGCTAGTCTAACAGGGGGCCCCTACGAGCAGTACTTC	CSASLTGGPYEQYF
TRBV19	NA	TRBD1	TRBJ2-7	TGTGCCAGTAGTATAGGACAGGGGATTTCCTACGAGCAGTACTTC	CASSIGQGISYEQYF
TRBV12-3/TRBV12-4	NA	NA	TRBJ1-1	TGTGCCAGCAGTCCCCGCGGCACTGAAGCTTTCTTT	CASSPRGTEAFF
TRBV19	few	NA	TRBJ1-2	TGTGCCACCACTGATGGAGGGCTCGGTGGCTACACCTTC	CATTDGGLGGYTF
TRBV10-2	NA	TRBD1	TRBJ1-1	TGCGCCAGCAGTTCAACCGGGACAGCTGAAGCTTTCTTT	CASSSTGTAEAFF
TRBV20-1	few	TRBD2	TRBJ2-1	TGCAGTGCTAGGGAGTTAGCGGGACTCGCTAACAATGAGCAGTTCTTC	CSARELAGLANNEQFF
TRBV7-3	NA	TRBD2	TRBJ2-2	TGTGCCAGCAGCTCACCGGGACTAAGGACCGGGGAGCTGTTTTTT	CASSSPGLRTGELFF
TRBV11-2	NA	TRBD2	TRBJ2-1	TGTGCCAGCAGCTTCAGCGTAGGGACTAGCGGTGAGCAGTTCTTC	CASSFSVGTSGEQFF
TRBV19	NA	TRBD2	TRBJ2-3	TGTGCCAGTAGCGGGAGGGCCGGTACAGATACGCAGTATTTT	CASSGRAGTDTQYF
TRBV5-4	NA	NA	TRBJ1-2	TGTGCCAGCAGCCCCGGACTTATTGGTGGCTACACCTTC	CASSPGLIGGYTF
TRBV12-3/TRBV12-4	NA	NA	TRBJ2-1	TGTGCCAGCAGTTTAGCGTTTGGACAGAGGGCCCACAATGAGCAATTCTTC	CASSLAFGQRAHNEQFF
TRBV7-2	NA	NA	TRBJ1-2	TGTGCCAGCAGCCAAGAGGCAGGGGAATCCTATGGCTACACCTTC	CASSQEAGESYGYTF
TRBV3-1	many	NA	TRBJ1-1	TGTGCCAGCAGCCATTCAGATCTTAACACTGAAGCTTTCTTT	CASSHSDLNTEAFF
TRBV6-5	few	TRBD2	TRBJ2-1	TGTGCCAGCAGTGGAACTAGCGGGGGTTACAATGAGCAGTTCTTC	CASSGTSGGYNEQFF
TRBV11-2	NA	NA	TRBJ2-3	TGTGCCAGCAGCCCCGGGAGTAGCGGTCCCACAGATACGCAGTATTTT	CASSPGSSGPTDTQYF
TRBV5-5	many	TRBD2	TRBJ2-1	TGTGCCAGCAGCTTGCGGATAGGTCTAGCGGGAGACTCCTACAATGAGCAGTTCTTC	CASSLRIGLAGDSYNEQFF
TRBV19	NA	TRBD1	TRBJ1-5	TGTGCCAGTAGTCTTACAGGGGGGGGCAATCAGCCCCAGCATTTT	CASSLTGGGNQPQHF
TRBV6-2/TRBV6-3	NA	NA	TRBJ1-2	TGTGCCAGCAGAGATCCGACAGACGCGATCTATGGCTACACCTTC	CASRDPTDAIYGYTF
TRBV19	NA	TRBD1	TRBJ1-5	TGTGCCACTATGACAGGGGGTCAGCCCCAGCATTTT	CATMTGGQPQHF
TRBV2	few	NA	TRBJ2-1	TGTGCCAGCAGTGTGGTAGGCAGAAGTACCTACAATGAGCAGTTCTTC	CASSVVGRSTYNEQFF
TRBV20-1	NA	NA	TRBJ2-7	TGCAGTGCTAGAAAAGCGGCCCGCTACGAGCAGTACTTC	CSARKAARYEQYF
TRBV7-2	NA	NA	TRBJ2-3	TGTGCCAGCAGCTTTGAGGGATATAGCACAGATACGCAGTATTTT	CASSFEGYSTDTQYF
TRBV20-1	medium-sized	NA	TRBJ2-1	TGCAGTGTCACACCTAGGGATGAGCAGTTCTTC	CSVTPRDEQFF
TRBV5-5	NA	NA	TRBJ1-2	TGTACCAGCAGCTTCCGGAATCGGGGCTTCACCTTC	CTSSFRNRGFTF
TRBV15	NA	NA	TRBJ1-2	TGTGCCACCAGCAGAGATTACTCGCTTTCTGGCGGCTACACCTTC	CATSRDYSLSGGYTF
TRBV14	medium-sized	NA	TRBJ1-1	TGTGCCAGCAGCCAAGGACCGAACACTGAAGCTTTCTTT	CASSQGPNTEAFF
TRBV5-5	NA	TRBD1	TRBJ1-2	TGTGCCAGCAGCTTGGTAGACAGGGGATTC	CASSLVDRGF
TRBV12-3/TRBV12-4	once	NA	TRBJ2-2	TGTGCCAGCAGTTCCAGACACTCTACCGGGGAGCTGCTTTTT	CASSSRHSTGELLF
TRBV19	few	TRBD2	TRBJ2-1	TGTGCCAGTAGTATACAGGGACTAGCTGATTCCTACAATGAGCAGTTCTTC	CASSIQGLADSYNEQFF
TRBV7-6	many	NA	TRBJ1-4	TGTGCCAGCAGCTATAGCGATCATGAAAAACTGTTTTTT	CASSYSDHEKLFF
TRBV6-1	many	TRBD1	TRBJ1-1	TGTGCCAGCAGCCCACAGGGGCCGGACACTGAAGCTTTCTTT	CASSPQGPDTEAFF
TRBV7-9	NA	TRBD1	TRBJ2-1	TGTGCCAGCAGTTTAGGGACAGGGGGCTCCTACAATGAGCAGTTCTTC	CASSLGTGGSYNEQFF
TRBV20-1	NA	NA	TRBJ2-1	TGCAGTGCTAGGGGCCAGGGCCGATTTGATGAGCAGTTCTTC	CSARGQGRFDEQFF
TRBV19	few	NA	TRBJ2-7	TGTGCCAGTAGTAATCTATACGAGCAGTACTTC	CASSNLYEQYF
TRBV24-1	NA	TRBD2	TRBJ2-1	TGTGCCGCCAGCGACCCGACGGGGGGTTATGAGCAGTTCTTC	CAASDPTGGYEQFF
TRBV15	NA	NA	TRBJ2-1	TGTGCCACCAGCAGAGATTGGTATCGGGACCTGAGCTCCTACAATGAGCAGCTCTTC	CATSRDWYRDLSSYNEQLF
TRBV25-1	NA	TRBD1	TRBJ1-1	TGTGCCAGCAGAGAATCAGGGGGCAATACTGAAGCTTTCTTT	CASRESGGNTEAFF
TRBV6-5	NA	NA	TRBJ1-1	TGTGCCAGCAGTTACGGGGGGTACACTGAAGCTTTCTTT	CASSYGGYTEAFF
TRBV9	once	TRBD2	TRBJ2-3	TGTGCCAGCAGCGTAGTTGGTAGCGGGATGTCAGATACGCAGTATTTT	CASSVVGSGMSDTQYF
TRBV7-8	NA	NA	TRBJ1-2	TGTGCCAGCAGCCCGGGGGGGCCTAACTATGGCTACACCTTC	CASSPGGPNYGYTF
TRBV2	NA	NA	TRBJ2-3	TGTGCCAGCATGACAGGAGGCACAGATACGCAGTATTTT	CASMTGGTDTQYF
TRBV9	NA	TRBD2	TRBJ2-3	TGTGCCAGCAGCCGAGGCGGGAGGAGCACAGGTACGCAGTATTTT	CASSRGGRSTGTQYF
TRBV29-1	many	NA	TRBJ1-4	TGCAGCGTAAGGTTACAGGGAGGGGGTGAAAAACTGTTTTTT	CSVRLQGGGEKLFF
TRBV12-3/TRBV12-4	medium-sized	NA	TRBJ1-3	TGTGCCAGCACTGTGGGCAGTCGAAACACCATATATTTT	CASTVGSRNTIYF
TRBV9	NA	NA	TRBJ1-1	TGTGCCAGCAGCGTCTCTCCGGTGGCAGGGGTTACTGAAGCTTTCTTT	CASSVSPVAGVTEAFF
TRBV25-1	NA	NA	TRBJ1-4	TGTGCCAGCAGTGTGGGGGCGTTCTTGACTAATAAAAAACTTTTTTTT	CASSVGAFLTNKKLFF
TRBV29-1	NA	TRBD1	TRBJ1-4	TGCAGCGTCCTCTACTATCGGACAGGACGAGGGAAGACTAATGAAAAACTGTTTTTT	CSVLYYRTGRGKTNEKLFF
TRBV7-8	few	TRBD2	TRBJ2-1	TGTGCCAGCACCAGGACTAGAGACAATGAGCAGTTCTTC	CASTRTRDNEQFF
TRBV28	NA	NA	TRBJ2-1	TGTGCCAGCAGTTTAGTGTACAATGAGCAGTTCTTC	CASSLVYNEQFF
TRBV20-1	NA	NA	TRBJ2-1	TGCAGTGCTAGGAATCAGAGGAGCTACAATGAGCAGTTCTTC	CSARNQRSYNEQFF
TRBV6-2/TRBV6-3	many	NA	TRBJ2-2	TGTGCCAGCAAGGAACCCGGGGAGCTGTTTTTT	CASKEPGELFF
TRBV5-1	NA	NA	TRBJ1-5	TGCGCCAGCAGCTTGGACAGGGTAAATCAGCCCCAGCATTTT	CASSLDRVNQPQHF
TRBV30	many	NA	TRBJ1-3	TGTGCCTGGAGTGCCTCCTGGTCCATACTCTCTGGAAACACCATATATTTT	CAWSASWSILSGNTIYF
TRBV20-1	NA	NA	TRBJ1-6	TGCAGTGCTAGAGATGAATCCCGTAGCTCCTATAATTCACCCCTCCACTTT	CSARDESRSSYNSPLHF
TRBV7-3	NA	NA	TRBJ2-1	TGTGCCAGCGGCCCCGATAGCGGAAACAATGAGCAGTTCTTC	CASGPDSGNNEQFF
TRBV20-1	NA	NA	TRBJ1-4	TGCAGTGCTAGAGAAAGCGATTCGGCGTACAGTGAAAAACTGTTTTTT	CSARESDSAYSEKLFF
TRBV10-1	NA	TRBD2	TRBJ2-1	TGCGCCAGCAGCCCGGGTGGCGGACTAGCGGGAGGGCTTCATGAGCAGTTCTTC	CASSPGGGLAGGLHEQFF
TRBV10-3	many	NA	TRBJ1-2	TGTGCCATCAGTGAGTCTGGGGACGACTACTATGGCTACACCTTC	CAISESGDDYYGYTF
TRBV7-8	many	NA	TRBJ2-3	TGTGCCAGCAGCGGCGCAACAGGGTACCCAGATACGCAGTATTTT	CASSGATGYPDTQYF